Presented here are 13 T cell receptor beta chains from one specimen sequenced in a study of T cells in Graves' hyperthyroidism and ophthalmopathy. TCR beta CDR3 region amplification was performed from RNA transcripts. In the first-round RT-PCR of the TCR CDR3, the HTBI primer set was used. TCRdb passed the multiplex PCR reads through MiXCR, listing each CDR3 protein once. The sample records roughly 740,000 distinct CDR3 sequences, about a sixth being singletons. Sequencing was done on a sample of blood. The receptor source for this set is a man in his late teens or twenties with Graves' hyperthyroidism.

There are many counts of this clonotype. The V and J genes are TRBV2 and TRBJ2-1, with TRBD1 identical over 10 bases. Germline assignment: CDR1 SNHLY and CDR2 FYNNEI. Trimming took 8 bases from V and 5 from J; bases not matched to a gene: 6. The CDR3 sequence is 14 residues long. Here the CDR3 DNA reads TGTGCCAGCGCCCGGGACAGGGGAGACAATGAGCAGTTCTTC. Translated, it gives CASARDRGDNEQFF.

This clonotype was found a few times. V usage is TRBV27 and J usage is TRBJ2-1, with 11 bases lining up with TRBD2. The junction had 9 bases not matched to a gene; V was cut back by 2 bases and J by 3 bases. Per germline, CDR1 MNHEY and CDR2 SMNVEV (reference sequence). The CDR3 runs to 18 residues. CDR3: CASSLERRLAGNYNEQFF. For the CDR3, the DNA is TGTGCCAGCAGTTTAGAACGGAGACTAGCGGGAAACTACAATGAGCAGTTCTTC.

This chain connects TRBV5-5 to TRBJ2-7; TRBD2 agrees at 11 bases. This CDR3 has 17 residues. J lost 5 bases, V lost 0 bases, and 10 bases had no gene match. CDR1 is SGHKS, CDR2 YYEKEE, per germline (reference sequence). CDR3 bases: TGTGCCAGCAGCTTGGGAGTGCGACTAGCGGGATGGGACGAGCAGTACTTC. Encoded protein: CASSLGVRLAGWDEQYF.

There are a few counts of this clonotype. This chain uses TRBV2 with TRBJ1-1; the D is unclear. Germline assignment: CDR1 SNHLY and CDR2 FYNNEI. This CDR3 comprises 14 residues. V was shortened by 1 base and J by 4 bases, with 10 bases between the two germline ends. CDR3 nucleotide sequence: TGTGCCAGCAGTGAAGGAATCCTAACCACTGAAGCTTTCTTT. As protein: CASSEGILTTEAFF.

This chain uses TRBV7-8 with TRBJ2-3, with TRBD2 matching over 9 bases. The CDR3 covers 19 residues. Trimming took 2 bases from V and 6 from J; bases not matched to a gene: 18. Looked up from germline, CDR1 is SGHVS and CDR2 is FQNEAQ. The CDR3, as DNA: TGTGCCAGCAGCTTACCTTTGGCTAGCGGGACCCTCGGCCGTGATACGCAGTATTTT. It encodes CASSLPLASGTLGRDTQYF. The variable domain in full, with the rest retrieved from reference TRBV7-8 and TRBJ2-3, is GAGVSQSPRYKVAKRGQDVALRCDPISGHVSLFWYQQALGQGPEFLTYFQNEAQLDKSGLPSDRFFAERPEGSVSTLKIQRTQQEDSAVYLCASSLPLASGTLGRDTQYFGPGTRLTVL.

This clonotype was detected a few times. The genes are TRBV4-1 and TRBJ1-5, with 7 bases that match TRBD1. This CDR3 region has 15 residues. The germline V gene has CDR1 MGHRA and CDR2 YSYEKL. V lost 0 bases, J lost 6 bases, and 5 bases stayed unmatched. This CDR3 is CASSQESRGGQPQHF. The CDR3 region has the DNA TGCGCCAGCAGCCAAGAATCCAGGGGGGGTCAGCCCCAGCATTTT.

This clonotype was observed a few times. The chain couples TRBV20-1 to TRBJ2-1, with 8 positions matching TRBD2. J lost 9 bases, V lost 3 bases, and 10 bases had no gene match. This CDR3 comprises 14 residues. The V gene's germline CDR1 is DFQATT and CDR2 SNEGSKA (reference sequence). The CDR3 reads CSASATGRASEQFF. The CDR3, as DNA: TGCAGTGCTAGTGCTACCGGGAGGGCATCTGAGCAGTTCTTC.

This clonotype showed up many times. The chain employs TRBV12-3 or TRBV12-4 and TRBJ2-7, with D perhaps being TRBD1 or TRBD2 (6 bases each). This CDR3 region has 15 residues. V lost 5 bases, J lost 5 bases, and 19 bases lay in between. CDR3: CASSPLSGAFHEQYF. The CDR3 DNA is TGTGCCAGCAGTCCTCTTTCGGGGGCCTTCCACGAGCAGTACTTC.

In its sample, this clonotype was seen many times. The CDR3 nucleotides are TGTGCCAGCAGCCGCAGGGGTGAGAACACTGAAGCTTTCTTT. Translation gives CASSRRGENTEAFF. V gene TRBV7-8 combines with J gene TRBJ1-1; the D gene is possibly TRBD1 (6 bases). The CDR3 length is 14 residues. CDR1 SGHVS and CDR2 FQNEAQ come from the germline V gene. With 5 bases removed from V and 1 base from J, the gap between germline ends came to 11 bases.

This clonotype was counted many times. CDR3 amino acids: CSARDTGGKGEQYF. CDR3 DNA sequence: TGCAGTGCTAGAGATACGGGGGGCAAAGGCGAGCAGTACTTC. The rearrangement uses TRBV20-1 and TRBJ2-7; a weak D match, TRBD2 (7 bases). The CDR3 extends over 14 amino acids. Germline V gene lookup returns CDR1 DFQATT and CDR2 SNEGSKA (reference sequence). The ends were cut back, 0 bases at V and 6 bases at J, with 15 bases in the middle.

The genes are TRBV5-6 and TRBJ2-7, with a possible D match to TRBD2 (5 bases). The ends were cut back, 4 bases at V and 5 bases at J, with 19 bases in the middle. Germline-derived CDR1 and CDR2 are SGHDT and YYEEEE. The CDR3 contains 15 residues. CDR3 coding DNA: TGTGCCAGCAGCGAATCTATCGCGGGCTCGAACGAGCAGTACTTC. This translates into CASSESIAGSNEQYF.

This clonotype was seen ten or more times. This rearrangement joins TRBV7-9 to TRBJ2-7; the match to TRBD1 covers 8 bases. The germline gives CDR1 SEHNR, CDR2 FQNEAQ (reference sequence). The CDR3 spans 16 residues. Germline trimming cut 5 bases from V and 0 bases from J; bases unmatched to any gene: 9. This chain's CDR3 is CASSPPPGQDSYEQYF. The CDR3, as DNA: TGTGCCAGCAGCCCCCCTCCGGGACAGGACTCCTACGAGCAGTACTTC.

This chain connects TRBV6-2 or TRBV6-3 to TRBJ1-6, with D perhaps matching TRBD1 (6 bases). This CDR3 has 13 amino acids. Looked up from germline, CDR1 is MNHEY and CDR2 is SVGEGT. Trimming cost V 11 bases and J 10 bases, with 18 bases left between them. The CDR3 coding sequence is TGTGCCCATCGCGGGGGCAGAGGATCACCCCTCCACTTT. Translation gives CAHRGGRGSPLHF.